This T cell receptor (beta chain) emerged from a study of T cell responses to AZD1222 COVID-19 vaccine. As for the study in general: It was second doses at about 4 or about 12 weeks that were pooled.

V lost 3 bases and J 7 bases, leaving 11 bases between the germline ends. Germline V lookup: CDR1 SGDLS, CDR2 YYNGEE. The CDR3 is 14 amino acids. Note on this clone: Its cognate antigen is unknown.

Some clones are missing from TCRdb's copy, which holds only in-frame ones; the method was immunoSEQ multiplex PCR. The table shows more than 150,000 clones, with roughly nine tenths occurring only once. Study-wide points: Donors were largely white British and mainly female; clonal diversity was possibly underestimated.

The specimen was peripheral blood, collected on day 0 of AZD1222 vaccination. This receptor was identified in an adult in good health. The chain combines TRBV9 with TRBJ1-6, with D possibly being TRBD1 (6 bases). DNA of the CDR3: TGTGCCAGCAGCGAGGGAGGGGGGAATTCACCCCTCCACTTT. It translates to CASSEGGGNSPLHF.